The 19 T cell receptor beta chains listed next were all sequenced from one sample in a study of blood T cell repertoires in COVID-19. Method: immunoSEQ multiplex PCR; TCRdb's copy keeps in-frame clones and lacks some. Of some 150,000 clones listed, roughly 80% are singletons. The sequencing sample was made of peripheral blood. The origin of the receptors is a woman in her sixties or seventies with acute or convalescent COVID-19.

CDR3 nucleotides: TGTGCCAGCAGCTTAGACTTGGCGGTGACTAACTATGGCTACACCTTC. This sequence encodes CASSLDLAVTNYGYTF. This rearrangement joins TRBV7-2 to TRBJ1-2; D not resolved. Germline CDR1 reads SGHTA; CDR2 reads FQGNSA. Between the trimmed V and J ends, which lost 1 base and 0 bases, there was a span of 12 bases. This CDR3 has 16 amino acids.

This rearrangement joins TRBV5-4 to TRBJ2-5, with 7 bases that match TRBD2. CDR1 is SGHNT, CDR2 YYREEE, per germline (reference sequence). With 0 bases clipped from V and 2 bases from J, the junction kept 4 bases outside the gene matches. The CDR3 totals 15 residues. Written as DNA, the CDR3 is TGTGCCAGCAGCTTGGAGGCTAGCGGACAAGAGACCCAGTACTTC. Its translation: CASSLEASGQETQYF.

This clone occurred a few times. The genes are TRBV7-3 and TRBJ2-2, with D perhaps TRBD2 (5 bases). Germline V CDR1 and CDR2: SGHTA, FQGTGA. The CDR3 is made up of 15 amino acids. V shed 1 base and J shed 7 bases, with 13 bases lying between them. CDR3: CASSLNGVGNGELFF. CDR3 bases: TGTGCCAGCAGCTTAAATGGGGTCGGGAACGGGGAGCTGTTTTTT.

The V gene is TRBV7-8, the J gene TRBJ1-2; TRBD1 matches 7 bases. The CDR3 runs 14 residues. With V trimmed by 5 bases and J by 7 bases, 10 bases remained unmatched. Germline assignment: CDR1 SGHVS and CDR2 FQNEAQ. CDR3 DNA: TGTGCCAGCAGCAAGTCGACAGGGACGCTTGGCTACACCTTC. It yields the protein CASSKSTGTLGYTF.

V is TRBV5-1 and J is TRBJ2-1, with 10 bases matching TRBD1. The CDR3 is 14 residues long. V lost 4 bases, J lost 14 bases, and 12 bases stayed unmatched. CDR1 is SGHRS, CDR2 YFSETQ, per germline. This CDR3 is CASSVTQDRGGEFF. The CDR3 coding sequence is TGCGCCAGCAGCGTCACCCAGGACAGGGGGGGAGAGTTCTTC.

The rearrangement links TRBV5-1 to TRBJ2-3, with 7 bases lining up with TRBD1. V shed 4 bases, J shed 2 bases, and the junction held 10 bases outside the gene matches. The CDR3 length is 16 residues. The germline V gene has CDR1 SGHRS and CDR2 YFSETQ. The CDR3 sequence is CASSPARDRLTDTQYF. In nucleotides, the CDR3 is TGCGCCAGCAGCCCTGCCCGGGACAGACTCACAGATACGCAGTATTTT.

The genes are TRBV4-1 and TRBJ1-2; the match to TRBD1 covers 9 bases. In germline, CDR1 is MGHRA, CDR2 YSYEKL. This CDR3 has 15 residues. V dropped 2 bases and J dropped 5; count of bases not matched to a gene: 6. The CDR3 DNA reads as TGCGCCAGCAGCCAAAAGGGGACAGGGCGGTATGGCTACACCTTC. Its protein product is CASSQKGTGRYGYTF.

The chain employs TRBV6-2 or TRBV6-3 and TRBJ2-3; TRBD2 aligns across 10 bases. V lost 2 bases to trimming and J lost 10 bases; unmatched junction nucleotides: 6. The CDR3 consists of 14 residues. CDR1 is MNHEY, CDR2 SVGEGT, per germline. In DNA form, the CDR3 reads TGTGCCAGCAGTTACGAAGCGGGAGGGCATCCGCAGTATTTT. Protein product: CASSYEAGGHPQYF.

This chain joins TRBV6-6 and TRBJ2-6; D may be TRBD1 (6 bases). The V and J ends lost 5 bases and 2 bases respectively, with 16 bases between them. Germline V gene lookup returns CDR1 MNHNY and CDR2 SVGAGI (reference sequence). The length of the CDR3 is 17 residues. The CDR3 sequence is CASSLIRDRTGANVLTF. CDR3 nucleotide sequence: TGTGCCAGCAGTCTCATACGAGACAGGACTGGGGCCAACGTCCTGACTTTC.

V usage is TRBV28 and J usage is TRBJ1-1; TRBD1 is a possible D gene (6 bases). Trimming removed 6 bases from V and 2 bases from J, with 13 bases in between. CDR1 MDHEN and CDR2 SYDVKM come from the germline V gene. The CDR3 runs to 14 residues. For the CDR3, the DNA is TGTGCCAGCAGCCCCCCCAGGGGAAACACTGAAGCTTTCTTT. Protein sequence: CASSPPRGNTEAFF.

This chain links TRBV20-1 with TRBJ1-1; the D is unclear. This CDR3 contains 10 residues. Germline CDR1 and CDR2: DFQATT and SNEGSKA (reference sequence). V was cut by 5 bases and J by 2 bases, with 3 bases left in between. CDR3: CSASNTEAFF. The CDR3 DNA reads as TGCAGTGCTTCAAACACTGAAGCTTTCTTT.

V usage is TRBV5-1 and J usage is TRBJ1-1; D not certain. Trimming stripped 3 bases from V and 0 bases from J, with 24 bases between. Germline assignment: CDR1 SGHRS and CDR2 YFSETQ. The CDR3 is made up of 19 amino acids. The CDR3 DNA sequence: TGCGCCAGCAGCTCCTCGTGGGGAGTGGGAACAAGTGTGAACACTGAAGCTTTCTTT. Translating it yields CASSSSWGVGTSVNTEAFF.

The chain has TRBV19 and TRBJ2-5, with TRBD2 matching 11 bases. V dropped 2 bases and J dropped 4; count of bases not matched to a gene: 3. The CDR3 runs to 15 residues. From germline, CDR1 is LNHDA and CDR2 SQIVND (reference sequence). The CDR3 DNA is TGTGCCAGTAGTATAACTAGCGGGGGCCTAGAGACCCAGTACTTC. Translation gives CASSITSGGLETQYF.

This clone has a single count. J is TRBJ2-1 and V is TRBV19, with 13 bases that match TRBD2. From germline, CDR1 is LNHDA and CDR2 SQIVND (reference sequence). J lost 4 bases, V lost 5 bases, and 5 bases had no gene match. The CDR3 totals 16 residues. CDR3 residues: CASSQTSGRTYNEQFF. The CDR3 region has the DNA TGTGCCAGTAGTCAGACTAGCGGGAGGACTTACAATGAGCAGTTCTTC.

This clone was recorded once. The V and J genes are TRBV28 and TRBJ2-1; D not certain. The germline V and J ends were trimmed by 3 bases and 6 bases, with 6 bases remaining between them. The V gene's germline CDR1 is MDHEN and CDR2 SYDVKM. This CDR3 comprises 12 residues. CDR3 residues: CASSLVSNEQFF. DNA of the CDR3: TGTGCCAGCAGTTTGGTCAGCAATGAGCAGTTCTTC.

The V and J genes are TRBV5-1 and TRBJ2-3; 7 bases map to TRBD2. Germline V lookup: CDR1 SGHRS, CDR2 YFSETQ. V lost 4 bases to trimming and J lost 1 base; unmatched junction nucleotides: 15. This CDR3 has 18 amino acids. CDR3 sequence reads: CASSLRRRLAGGTDTQYF. The CDR3 DNA is TGCGCCAGCAGCCTACGCCGCCGACTAGCCGGGGGCACAGATACGCAGTATTTT.

V is TRBV10-3 and J is TRBJ1-2; 7 nucleotides align to TRBD1. This CDR3 spans 12 amino acids. Germline lookup yields CDR1 ENHRY and CDR2 SYGVKD. Trimming took 4 bases from V and 6 from J; bases not matched to a gene: 2. The CDR3 reads CAISGDRDGYTF. The CDR3 DNA follows: TGTGCCATCAGTGGCGACAGGGATGGCTACACCTTC.

The chain joins TRBV3-1 (or the pseudogene TRBV3-2) to TRBJ2-1, with 13 positions matching TRBD2. The ends lost 1 base at V and 14 bases at J; junction bases unmatched: 8. The V gene's germline CDR1 is LGHDT and CDR2 YNNKEL (reference sequence). This CDR3 has 15 amino acids. The CDR3 coding sequence is TGTGCCAGCAGCCAAGGACCACTAGCGGGGGGGCCTGAGTTCTTC. As protein: CASSQGPLAGGPEFF.

This clone has only one observation. The chain combines TRBV9 with TRBJ1-1, with D possibly TRBD1 on 6 matching bases. The CDR3 is 17 amino acids. V was shortened by 4 bases and J by 5 bases, with 24 bases between the two germline ends. Germline CDR1 is SGDLS and CDR2 is YYNGEE. CDR3 coding DNA: TGTGCCAGCAGCCCGAGGGGGGGCGCCTGGCGGGAGACTGAAGCTTTCTTT. It codes for CASSPRGGAWRETEAFF.